What follows are 8 T cell receptor beta chains derived from one specimen sequenced in a study of blood T cell repertoires in COVID-19. TCRdb keeps only in-frame clones here, not all; method: immunoSEQ multiplex PCR. Found here are tens of thousands of clones, over 60% of them singletons; the top ten hold 28%. Sequencing was done on a sample of peripheral blood. The receptors come from a woman aged 70-85 years with acute or convalescent COVID-19.

The rearrangement links TRBV3-1 (or the pseudogene TRBV3-2) to TRBJ1-1; D unresolved. V was trimmed by 0 bases and J by 4 bases, leaving 9 bases between them. This CDR3 has 14 amino acids. Germline-derived CDR1 and CDR2 are LGHDT and YNNKEL (reference sequence). The CDR3 region is CASSQDRGFTEAFF. The DNA of the CDR3 is TGTGCCAGCAGCCAAGATAGAGGGTTCACTGAAGCTTTCTTT.

This clone was seen more than once but under ten times. The chain joins TRBV12-3 or TRBV12-4 to TRBJ1-6; D remains unclear. This CDR3 spans 13 amino acids. The germline V and J ends were trimmed by 6 bases and 8 bases, with 11 bases remaining between them. DNA for the CDR3: TGTGCCAGCAGCCCTGGCCGTGATTCACCCCTCCACTTT. Amino acids: CASSPGRDSPLHF.

The genes are TRBV2 and TRBJ2-5; 12 bases fit TRBD2. Germline V CDR1 and CDR2: SNHLY, FYNNEI. The CDR3 runs 16 residues. The V gene end was trimmed by 6 bases and the J gene end by 1 base; junction bases not matched to a gene: 6. CDR3 protein: CASRAETSGGQETQYF. In DNA, the CDR3 is TGTGCCAGCAGAGCCGAGACTAGCGGGGGCCAAGAGACCCAGTACTTC.

The rearrangement uses TRBV2 and TRBJ2-5, with D tentatively TRBD2 (6 bases). V lost 6 bases and J lost 5, with 13 bases in between. The CDR3 has 13 residues. Germline lookup yields CDR1 SNHLY and CDR2 FYNNEI. The CDR3 nucleotides read TGTGCCAGCAGGACTCGGGGGTTTGAGACCCAGTACTTC. The encoded protein is CASRTRGFETQYF. Filled out from reference TRBV2 and TRBJ2-5, the complete variable domain reads EPEVTQTPSHQVTQMGQEVILRCVPISNHLYFYWYRQILGQKVEFLVSFYNNEISEKSEIFDDQFSVERPDGSNFTLKIRSTKLEDSAMYFCASRTRGFETQYFGPGTRLLVL.

The rearrangement uses TRBV2 and TRBJ2-6; possibly TRBD1 for D (5 bases). Deletions cut 7 bases from V and 0 bases from J, with 10 bases between. The CDR3 sequence is 15 residues long. Germline CDR1 SNHLY, CDR2 FYNNEI. For the CDR3, the DNA is TGTGCCAGCATACAGGCTAACTCTGGGGCCAACGTCCTGACTTTC. Translation: CASIQANSGANVLTF. The full variable domain, its missing parts supplied by reference TRBV2 and TRBJ2-6, is EPEVTQTPSHQVTQMGQEVILRCVPISNHLYFYWYRQILGQKVEFLVSFYNNEISEKSEIFDDQFSVERPDGSNFTLKIRSTKLEDSAMYFCASIQANSGANVLTFGAGSRLTVL.

This clone has a count of ten or more. The CDR3, as DNA: TGCGCCAGCAGCCCGCAGACAGAACGATCTGGAAACACCATATATTTT. Translating gives CASSPQTERSGNTIYF. V and J are TRBV5-1 and TRBJ1-3; D may be TRBD1 (5 bases). The CDR3 has 16 residues. The germline V gene encodes CDR1 SGHRS and CDR2 YFSETQ. V was trimmed by 4 bases and J by 1 base, leaving 15 bases between them.

The chain carries TRBV28 and TRBJ2-5; 7 positions match TRBD2. V was clipped by 5 bases and J by 6 bases; unmatched bases: 9. The germline V gene encodes CDR1 MDHEN and CDR2 SYDVKM. There are 14 residues in the CDR3. CDR3 sequence: CASSTRGGVQTQYF. In nucleotides, the CDR3 is TGTGCCAGCAGTACTCGGGGAGGGGTACAGACCCAGTACTTC.

The rearrangement joins TRBV2 to TRBJ2-3, with D perhaps TRBD1 (6 bases). The CDR3 is 15 amino acids. Germline-derived CDR1 and CDR2 are SNHLY and FYNNEI. Trimming took 2 bases from V and 3 from J, leaving 12 bases between them. CDR3 bases: TGTGCCAGCAGTGAACAGGGGATCGGTACAGATACGCAGTATTTT. It codes for CASSEQGIGTDTQYF.